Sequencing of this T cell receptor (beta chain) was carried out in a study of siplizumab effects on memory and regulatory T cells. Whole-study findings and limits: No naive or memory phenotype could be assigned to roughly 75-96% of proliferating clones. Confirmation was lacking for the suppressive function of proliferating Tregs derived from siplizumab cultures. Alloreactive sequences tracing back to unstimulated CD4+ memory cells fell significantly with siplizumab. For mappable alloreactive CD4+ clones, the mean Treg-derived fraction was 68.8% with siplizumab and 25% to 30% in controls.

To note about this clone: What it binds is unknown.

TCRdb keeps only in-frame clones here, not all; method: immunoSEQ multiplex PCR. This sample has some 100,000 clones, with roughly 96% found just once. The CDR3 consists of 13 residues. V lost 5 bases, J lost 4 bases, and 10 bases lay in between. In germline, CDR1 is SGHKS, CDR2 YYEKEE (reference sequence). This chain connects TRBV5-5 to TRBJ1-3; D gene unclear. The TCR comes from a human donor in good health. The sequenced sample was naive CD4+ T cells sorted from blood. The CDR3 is CASRSVAGNTIYF. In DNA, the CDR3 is TGTGCCAGCAGATCCGTCGCAGGAAACACCATATATTTT.